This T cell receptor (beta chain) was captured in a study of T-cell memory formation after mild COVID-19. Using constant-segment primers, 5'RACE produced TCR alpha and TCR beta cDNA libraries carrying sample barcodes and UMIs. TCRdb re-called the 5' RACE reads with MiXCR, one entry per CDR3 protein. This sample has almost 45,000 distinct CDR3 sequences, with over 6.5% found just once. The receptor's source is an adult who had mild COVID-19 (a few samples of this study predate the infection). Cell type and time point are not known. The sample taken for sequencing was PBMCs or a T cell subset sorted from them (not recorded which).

As DNA, the CDR3 is TGTGCCAGCAGCTTAGGTAGGGGTCATCAAGAGACCCAGTACTTC. Protein product: CASSLGRGHQETQYF. The chain links TRBV7-9 to TRBJ2-5, with TRBD1 as a possible D gene (5 bases). The CDR3 spans 15 residues. The V gene's germline CDR1 is SEHNR and CDR2 FQNEAQ (reference sequence). Trimming removed 1 base at V and 2 bases at J, with 11 bases between.